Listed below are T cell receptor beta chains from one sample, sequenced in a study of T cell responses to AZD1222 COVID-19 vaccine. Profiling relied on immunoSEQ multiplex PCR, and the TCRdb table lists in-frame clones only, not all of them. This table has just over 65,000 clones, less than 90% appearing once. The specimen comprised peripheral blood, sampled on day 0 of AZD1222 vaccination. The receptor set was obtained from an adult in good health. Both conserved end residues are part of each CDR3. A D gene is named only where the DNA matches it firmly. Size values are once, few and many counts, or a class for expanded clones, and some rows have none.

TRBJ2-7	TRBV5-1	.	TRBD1	CASSSSGGVGEQYF	TGCGCCAGCAGCTCCTCAGGGGGAGTGGGCGAGCAGTACTTC
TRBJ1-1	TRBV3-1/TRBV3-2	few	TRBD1	CASSQWDRGNIAFF	TGTGCCAGCAGCCAATGGGACAGGGGGAATATAGCTTTCTTT
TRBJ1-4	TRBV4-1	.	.	CASSPTASGTNEKLFF	TGCGCCAGCAGCCCTACGGCCTCAGGTACTAATGAAAAACTGTTTTTT
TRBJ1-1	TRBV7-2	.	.	CASSLGGGRSEAFF	TGTGCCAGCAGCTTAGGGGGGGGGCGGAGTGAAGCTTTCTTT
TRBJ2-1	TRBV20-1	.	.	CSASERSNLGEQFF	TGCAGTGCTAGTGAGCGATCCAATCTGGGTGAGCAGTTCTTC
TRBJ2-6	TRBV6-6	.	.	CASMGLSNQGANVLTF	TGTGCCAGCATGGGCCTATCCAACCAAGGAGCCAACGTCCTGACTTTC
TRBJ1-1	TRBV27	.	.	CATLGRNTEAFF	TGTGCCACCCTGGGACGGAACACTGAAGCTTTCTTT
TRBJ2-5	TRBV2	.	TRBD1	CASKRETGEWETQYF	TGTGCCAGTAAAAGGGAAACAGGGGAATGGGAGACCCAGTACTTC
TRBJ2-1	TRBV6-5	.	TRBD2	CASRGTSGNNEQFF	TGTGCCAGCAGAGGGACTAGCGGGAACAATGAGCAGTTCTTC
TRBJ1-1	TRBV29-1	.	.	CSVGFQGAFF	TGCAGCGTGGGTTTTCAGGGAGCTTTCTTT
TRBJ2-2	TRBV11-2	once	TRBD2	CASSLRLAGVTGELFF	TGTGCCAGCAGCTTAAGGCTAGCGGGAGTGACCGGGGAGCTGTTTTTT
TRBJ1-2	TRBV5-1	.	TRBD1	CASSFRQGLDGYTF	TGCGCCAGCAGCTTCAGACAGGGCCTGGATGGCTACACCTTC
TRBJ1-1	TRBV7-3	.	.	CASSLTDSSGEAFF	TGTGCCAGCAGCTTAACTGACTCGTCAGGCGAAGCTTTCTTT
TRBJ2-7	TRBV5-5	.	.	CASSFGTGTIDPYF	.
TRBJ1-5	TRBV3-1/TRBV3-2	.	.	CASSQRGQPQHF	TGTGCCAGCAGCCAGAGGGGTCAGCCCCAGCATTTT
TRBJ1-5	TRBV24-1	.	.	CATSGGLYQPQHF	TGTGCCACCAGTGGGGGGCTCTATCAGCCCCAGCATTTT
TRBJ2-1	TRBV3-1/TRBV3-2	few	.	CASSDEGGSYNEQFF	TGTGCCAGCAGCGATGAGGGGGGATCCTACAATGAGCAGTTCTTC
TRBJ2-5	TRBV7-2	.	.	CASSFYSQTETQYF	TGTGCCAGCAGCTTTTACAGTCAGACGGAGACCCAGTACTTC
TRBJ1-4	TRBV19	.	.	CASSASWGQQHEKLFF	TGTGCCAGTAGTGCATCCTGGGGACAACAACATGAAAAACTGTTTTTT
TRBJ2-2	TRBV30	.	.	CAWTKRGYSGELFF	TGTGCCTGGACCAAAAGGGGATATAGCGGGGAGCTGTTTTTT
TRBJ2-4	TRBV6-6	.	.	CASSPWIGQKKEGAKNIQYF	TGTGCCAGCAGCCCCTGGATAGGACAGAAAAAAGAGGGAGCCAAAAACATTCAGTACTTC
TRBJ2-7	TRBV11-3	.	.	CASSSAGDDLYEQYF	TGTGCCAGCAGCTCAGCAGGGGACGACCTCTACGAGCAGTACTTC
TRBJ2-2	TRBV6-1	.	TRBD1	CASSEYRGTGELFF	TGTGCCAGCAGTGAATACAGGGGGACCGGGGAGCTGTTTTTT
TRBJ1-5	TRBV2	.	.	CASSENDRRIGPQHF	TGTGCCAGCAGTGAGAACGACCGCCGAATCGGGCCCCAGCATTTT
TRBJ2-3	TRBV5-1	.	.	CASSPGGPDTQYF	TGCGCCAGCAGCCCGGGGGGCCCAGATACGCAGTATTTT
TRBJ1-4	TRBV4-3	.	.	CASSQDPYFGTNEKLFF	TGCGCCAGCAGCCAAGATCCGTACTTTGGAACTAATGAAAAACTGTTTTTT
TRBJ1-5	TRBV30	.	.	CAWSVVGGAISQPQHF	TGTGCCTGGAGTGTAGTAGGGGGGGCGATTAGTCAGCCCCAGCATTTT
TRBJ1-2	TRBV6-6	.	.	CASSPDRPPWGYTF	TGTGCCAGCAGTCCCGACAGGCCTCCGTGGGGCTACACCTTC
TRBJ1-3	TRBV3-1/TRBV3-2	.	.	CASSYISSGNTIYF	TGTGCCAGCAGCTACATTAGCTCTGGAAACACCATATATTTT
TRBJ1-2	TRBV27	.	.	CASSLGQGYGYTF	TGTGCCAGCAGTTTAGGGCAGGGCTATGGCTACACCTTC
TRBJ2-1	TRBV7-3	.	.	CASSLAGAYNEQFF	TGTGCCAGCAGCTTAGCGGGGGCGTACAATGAGCAGTTCTTC
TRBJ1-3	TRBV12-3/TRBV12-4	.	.	CASSFRNTIYF	TGTGCCAGCAGTTTCAGGAACACCATATATTTT
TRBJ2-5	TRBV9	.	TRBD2	CASSVATGGETQYF	TGTGCCAGCAGCGTAGCTACCGGGGGGGAGACCCAGTACTTC
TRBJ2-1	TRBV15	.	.	CATSRGLGGNNEQFF	TGTGCCACCAGCAGAGGACTAGGCGGCAACAATGAGCAGTTCTTC
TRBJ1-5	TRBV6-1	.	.	CASSEGYRMSNQPQHF	TGTGCCAGCAGTGAAGGGTACAGGATGAGCAATCAGCCCCAGCATTTT
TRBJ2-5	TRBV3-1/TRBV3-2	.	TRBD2	CASSLTSEETQYF	TGTGCCAGCAGTCTGACTAGCGAAGAGACCCAGTACTTC
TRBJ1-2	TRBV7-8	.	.	CASSAATGANYGYTF	TGTGCCAGCAGCGCCGCCACAGGAGCTAACTATGGCTACACCTTC
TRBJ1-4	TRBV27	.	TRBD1	CASSLTGGYEKLFF	TGTGCCAGCAGCCTTACAGGGGGCTATGAAAAACTGTTTTTT
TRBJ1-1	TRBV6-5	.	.	CASLEQGYPPEAFF	TGTGCCAGTCTGGAACAGGGATATCCCCCTGAAGCTTTCTTT
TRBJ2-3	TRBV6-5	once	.	CASRRDSTDTQYF	TGTGCCAGCAGGAGGGACAGCACAGATACGCAGTATTTT
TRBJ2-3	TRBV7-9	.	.	CASTHFPDFRYTQYF	TGTGCCAGCACCCATTTCCCGGACTTTCGCTATACGCAGTATTTT
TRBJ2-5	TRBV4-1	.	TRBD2	CASSQGLAGGPSRETQYF	TGCGCCAGCAGCCAGGGACTAGCGGGGGGGCCTTCCCGAGAGACCCAGTACTTC
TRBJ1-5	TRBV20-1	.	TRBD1	CSASIGGTGPGNQPQHF	TGCAGTGCTAGTATAGGGGGGACAGGCCCTGGCAATCAGCCCCAGCATTTT
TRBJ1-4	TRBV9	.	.	CASSVEGGLGEKLFF	TGTGCCAGCAGCGTAGAGGGGGGGCTCGGTGAAAAACTGTTTTTT
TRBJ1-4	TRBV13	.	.	CASSRAYGGGREEKLFF	TGTGCCAGCAGCCGAGCTTATGGCGGGGGGCGCGAGGAAAAACTGTTTTTT
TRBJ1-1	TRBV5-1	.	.	CASSLDTGKGTEAFF	TGCGCCAGCAGCTTGGATACAGGGAAGGGCACTGAAGCTTTCTTT
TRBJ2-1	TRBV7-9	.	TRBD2	CASSRLAGHYNEQFF	TGTGCCAGCAGTCGACTAGCGGGACACTACAATGAGCAGTTCTTC
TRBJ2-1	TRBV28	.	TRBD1	CASLRGRSYNEQFF	TGTGCCAGCCTCAGGGGGAGATCCTACAATGAGCAGTTCTTC